These T cell receptor beta chains were read from a single sample in a study of T cells in Graves' hyperthyroidism and ophthalmopathy. TCRdb reanalysed the multiplex PCR reads using MiXCR and keeps one entry per CDR3 protein. The data hold a few hundred thousand distinct CDR3 sequences, with about 20% observed a single time. Sequencing input: blood. Every receptor here comes from a young man with Graves' hyperthyroidism. Both conserved end residues are part of each CDR3. The D gene is left open where the match is weak. Clone size is given for some rows only: seen once, a few or many times, or a class if the clone is expanded.

j_gene,d_gene,abundance,v_gene,CDR3nt,CDR3aa
TRBJ2-7,NA,many,TRBV28,TGTGCCAGCAGTTTAATGAAGGGATCGCCGTACGAGCAGTACTTC,CASSLMKGSPYEQYF
TRBJ1-5,TRBD1,many,TRBV25-1,TGTGCCAGCAGTGAATCCACAGGGGACAATAGCAATCAGCCCCAGCATTTT,CASSESTGDNSNQPQHF
TRBJ1-1,NA,NA,TRBV20-1,TGCAGTGCTAGAGCTGAAGCTTTCTTT,CSARAEAFF
TRBJ2-2,NA,few,TRBV7-9,TGTGCCAGCAGTTCGGGACATCGGGGACACGGGGAGCTGTTTTTT,CASSSGHRGHGELFF
TRBJ2-5,NA,NA,TRBV11-2,TGTGCCAGCAGGGGGGGGGCAGGACTGGAGACCCAGTACTTC,CASRGGAGLETQYF
TRBJ1-3,NA,many,TRBV19,TGTGCCAGTAGTATTGCGGACTCTGGAAACACCATATATTTT,CASSIADSGNTIYF
TRBJ2-5,TRBD2,NA,TRBV24-1,TGTGCCACCAGTGATTCTCGACTAGCGGGAGCGTCGGCCCAGTACTTC,CATSDSRLAGASAQYF
TRBJ1-1,TRBD1,many,TRBV10-2,TGCGCCAGCAGTGACTCAGGACAGGGGTGGACTGAAGCTTTCTTT,CASSDSGQGWTEAFF
TRBJ1-5,NA,few,TRBV10-2,TGCGCCAGCAGTGAGGGGGACACCCAGCCCCAGCATTTT,CASSEGDTQPQHF
TRBJ2-5,NA,NA,TRBV6-2/TRBV6-3,TGTGCCAGCAGGTTCAGGGGTCCTACCCAAGAGACCCAGTACTTC,CASRFRGPTQETQYF
TRBJ2-5,TRBD1,many,TRBV20-1,TGCAGTGCTAGATCAAGGACAGGGGAAGAGACCCAGTACTTC,CSARSRTGEETQYF
TRBJ2-7,NA,many,TRBV6-1,TGTGCCAGCAGGTCCGGGACCCACGAGCAGTACTTC,CASRSGTHEQYF
TRBJ2-5,TRBD2,NA,TRBV20-1,TGCAGTGCTAGAAAAAGCGGGGGGGCCTGGGAGACCCAGTACTTC,CSARKSGGAWETQYF
TRBJ2-7,NA,many,TRBV12-3/TRBV12-4,TGTGCCAGCAGTTTACGAGTCGAGGACGAGCAGTACTTC,CASSLRVEDEQYF
TRBJ2-7,TRBD1,many,TRBV27,TGTGCCAGCAGTTTTTGGGACAGGGGTTTAGAGCAGTACTTC,CASSFWDRGLEQYF
TRBJ2-7,NA,many,TRBV28,TGTGCCAGCAGTGTGGAGCGGTCCTACGAGCAGTACTTC,CASSVERSYEQYF
TRBJ1-5,TRBD1,many,TRBV6-1,TGTGCCAGCAGCCCCGACAGGGGGCGAAATCAGCCCCAGCATTTT,CASSPDRGRNQPQHF
TRBJ1-5,NA,few,TRBV3-1,TGTGCCAGCAGCCAATCGGGGAGCAATCAGCCCCAGCATTTT,CASSQSGSNQPQHF
TRBJ2-2,NA,many,TRBV6-5,TGTGCCAGCAGTTACCTAGGCCTTGGGAACACCGGGGAGCTGTTTTTT,CASSYLGLGNTGELFF
TRBJ1-1,TRBD1,many,TRBV6-5,TGTGCCAGCACGGGACAGGGGGGTCACACTGAAGCTTTCTTT,CASTGQGGHTEAFF
TRBJ1-2,TRBD1,many,TRBV27,TGTGCCAGCAGTTCTAGGGGGCGTCCTCCCTATGGCTACACCTTC,CASSSRGRPPYGYTF
TRBJ1-2,NA,many,TRBV20-1,TGCAGTGCTAGAGAAGGGGCCAACTATGGCTACACCTTC,CSAREGANYGYTF
TRBJ1-5,NA,many,TRBV12-3/TRBV12-4,TGTGCCAGCAATTACCATAGCAATCAGCCCCAGCATTTT,CASNYHSNQPQHF
TRBJ1-3,NA,NA,TRBV28,TGTGCCAGCGGTTTGGTGGCGGTCTCTGGAAACACCATATATTTT,CASGLVAVSGNTIYF
TRBJ1-1,NA,many,TRBV5-1,TGCGCCAGCAGCCTGGCGTCCCGAGTCGGGAACACTGAAGCTTTCTTT,CASSLASRVGNTEAFF
TRBJ2-7,NA,few,TRBV4-1,TGCGCCAGCAGCCAAAGCCGGGGTTTTTACGAGCAGTACTTC,CASSQSRGFYEQYF
TRBJ2-7,TRBD2,NA,TRBV6-1,TGTGCCAGCAGCCGAACCGATAGCGGGAATCGGGAGCAGTACTTC,CASSRTDSGNREQYF
TRBJ1-1,NA,NA,TRBV7-8,TGTGCCAGCAGCTTAGTCGGTACCACTGAAGCTTTCTTT,CASSLVGTTEAFF
TRBJ2-7,TRBD1,many,TRBV6-5,TGTGCCAGCAGTCAGGGACAGGGGAACTACGAGCAGTACTTC,CASSQGQGNYEQYF
TRBJ1-5,NA,NA,TRBV20-1,TGCAGTGGGAGCTGTCAGCCCCAGCATTTT,CSGSCQPQHF
TRBJ1-2,NA,NA,TRBV12-3/TRBV12-4,TGTGCCAGCAGACTCACAGAATCTGGCTACACCTTC,CASRLTESGYTF
TRBJ1-5,NA,many,TRBV10-3,TGTGCCATCAGTGCCCGGAAGTCCCCGCCCCAGCATTTT,CAISARKSPPQHF
TRBJ1-2,NA,many,TRBV19,TGTGCCAGTAGTATAGTCGGGAGGGCGAGGAGCTATGGCTACACCTTC,CASSIVGRARSYGYTF
TRBJ2-7,TRBD1,NA,TRBV27,TGTGCCAGCAGTTACAGGGGGCTCCAATACGAGCAGTACTTC,CASSYRGLQYEQYF
TRBJ1-1,NA,many,TRBV6-5,TGTGCCAGCAGTTACTCGAATGGGAACACTGAAGCTTTCTTT,CASSYSNGNTEAFF
TRBJ1-5,TRBD1,few,TRBV2,TGTGCCAGCAGCCGTGATCCGGGACAGGGCCCCAATCAGCCCCAGCATTTT,CASSRDPGQGPNQPQHF
TRBJ2-5,NA,NA,TRBV3-1,TGTGCCAGCAGCCGGGTGAGGGGTCGGGAGACCCAGTACTTC,CASSRVRGRETQYF
TRBJ2-2,NA,few,TRBV9,TGTGCCAGCAGCGTCGGTGGTTGGAGGGACACCGGGGAGCTGTTTTTT,CASSVGGWRDTGELFF
TRBJ2-7,NA,many,TRBV28,TGTGCCAGCGCCGGGGCTACCTACGAGCAGTACTTC,CASAGATYEQYF
TRBJ1-1,NA,many,TRBV6-1,TGTGCCAGCAGCCCACGGGGGGGGATGGGGACTGAAGCTTTCTTT,CASSPRGGMGTEAFF
TRBJ1-1,NA,many,TRBV27,TGTGCCAGCAGTTTGTGGCCCCCCGCGGCTGAAGCTTTCTTT,CASSLWPPAAEAFF